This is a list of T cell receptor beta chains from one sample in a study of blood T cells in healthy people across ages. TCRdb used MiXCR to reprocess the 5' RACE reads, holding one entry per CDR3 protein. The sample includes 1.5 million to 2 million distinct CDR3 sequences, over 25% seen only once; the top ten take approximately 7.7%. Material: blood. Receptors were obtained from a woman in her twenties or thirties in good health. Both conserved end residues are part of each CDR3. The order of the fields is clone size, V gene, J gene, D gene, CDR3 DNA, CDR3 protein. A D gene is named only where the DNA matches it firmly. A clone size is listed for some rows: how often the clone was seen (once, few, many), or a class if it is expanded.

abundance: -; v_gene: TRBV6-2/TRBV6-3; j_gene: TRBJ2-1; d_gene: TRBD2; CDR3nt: TGTGCCAGCAGTTACCGCGGGAGGGCCTACAATGAGCAGTTCTTC; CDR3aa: CASSYRGRAYNEQFF
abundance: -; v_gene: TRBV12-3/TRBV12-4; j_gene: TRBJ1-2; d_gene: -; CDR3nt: TGTGCCAGCAGTTTTGCTGATAACTATGACTACACCTTC; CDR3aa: CASSFADNYDYTF
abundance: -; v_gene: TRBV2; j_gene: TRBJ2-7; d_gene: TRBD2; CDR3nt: TGTGCCAGCAATAGCGGGTTAGACAATGAGCAGTACTTC; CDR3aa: CASNSGLDNEQYF
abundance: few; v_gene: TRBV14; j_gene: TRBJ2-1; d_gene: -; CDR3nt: TGTGCCAGCAGCCAAGGACCGGCTAGCGGACAGAATGAGCAGTTCTTC; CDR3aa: CASSQGPASGQNEQFF
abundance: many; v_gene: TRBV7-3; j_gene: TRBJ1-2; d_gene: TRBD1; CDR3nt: TGTGCCAGCGGGGACAGGGAAGGTGGCTACACCTTC; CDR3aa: CASGDREGGYTF
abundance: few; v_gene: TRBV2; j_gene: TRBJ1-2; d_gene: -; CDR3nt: TGTGCCAGCAGTGCCTACAGGGAGTCTGGCTACACCTTC; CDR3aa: CASSAYRESGYTF
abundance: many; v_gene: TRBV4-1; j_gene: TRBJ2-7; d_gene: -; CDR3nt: TGCGCCAGCAGCCAAGATCGACGACAAGGGTCATCACGCTCCTACGAGCAGTACTTC; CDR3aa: CASSQDRRQGSSRSYEQYF
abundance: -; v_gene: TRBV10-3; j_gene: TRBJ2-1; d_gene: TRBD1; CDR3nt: TGTGCCATCAGTGAGCCCGAGACAGGGGGGTACGAGCAGTTCTTC; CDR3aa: CAISEPETGGYEQFF
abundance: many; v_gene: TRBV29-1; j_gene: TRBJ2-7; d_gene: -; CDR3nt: TGCAGCGCCGGGCAGGGAGGCGAGCAGTACTTC; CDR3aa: CSAGQGGEQYF
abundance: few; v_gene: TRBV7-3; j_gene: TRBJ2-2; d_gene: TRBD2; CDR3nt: TGTGCCACGGGACTAGCGGGGGTTGCCGGGGAGCTGTTTTTT; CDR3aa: CATGLAGVAGELFF
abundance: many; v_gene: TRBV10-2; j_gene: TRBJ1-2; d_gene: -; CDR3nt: TGCGCCAGCAGGAGGGGGGCCTATGGCTACACCTTC; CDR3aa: CASRRGAYGYTF
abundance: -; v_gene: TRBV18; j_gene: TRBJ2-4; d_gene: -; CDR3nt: TGTGCCAGCTCACCAAGGAAGCCCAGCTACAAGCAGTACTTC; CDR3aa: CASSPRKPSYKQYF
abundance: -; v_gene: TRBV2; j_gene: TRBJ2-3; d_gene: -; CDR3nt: TGTGCCAGCGCGCCAGGGAGCGCAGATACGCAGTATTTT; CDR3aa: CASAPGSADTQYF
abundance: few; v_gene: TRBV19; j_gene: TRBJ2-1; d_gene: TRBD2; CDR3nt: TGTGCCAGTAGTATGACTAGCGGGAATAAACATGAGCAGTTCTTC; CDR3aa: CASSMTSGNKHEQFF
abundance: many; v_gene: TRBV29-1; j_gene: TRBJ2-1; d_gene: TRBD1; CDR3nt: TGCAGCGTAGAGGGCCTGGACAGGGACCCTAATGAGCAGTTCTTC; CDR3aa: CSVEGLDRDPNEQFF
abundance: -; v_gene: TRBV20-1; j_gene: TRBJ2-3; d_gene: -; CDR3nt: TGCAGTGCTAGAGAAGGGGAGAAGTGGGTGGACACAGATACGCAGTATTTT; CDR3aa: CSAREGEKWVDTDTQYF
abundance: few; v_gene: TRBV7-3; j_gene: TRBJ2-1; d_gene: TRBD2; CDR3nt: TGTGCCAGCAGCGAGGGGCTAGCGGCCTCCTACAATGAGCAGTTCTTC; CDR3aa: CASSEGLAASYNEQFF
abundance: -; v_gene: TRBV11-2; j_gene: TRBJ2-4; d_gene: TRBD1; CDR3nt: TGTGCCAGCAGCTCCCCACACGACAGGGTAACAAATGAGCAGTACTTC; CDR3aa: CASSSPHDRVTNEQYF
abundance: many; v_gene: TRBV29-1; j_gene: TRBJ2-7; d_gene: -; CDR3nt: TGCAGCGTTGACTCTCCGGGGTACGAGCAGTACTTC; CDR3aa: CSVDSPGYEQYF
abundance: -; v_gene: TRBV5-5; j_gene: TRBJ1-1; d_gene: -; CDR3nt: TGTGCCAGCAGCTTGGGTTCGGGGGCGCGGAACACTGAAGCTTTCTTT; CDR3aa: CASSLGSGARNTEAFF
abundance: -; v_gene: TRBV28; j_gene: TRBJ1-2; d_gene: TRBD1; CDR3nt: TGTGCCAGCAGTAACTCCGGGACAGCGGAATCGGGTGGCTACACCTTC; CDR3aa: CASSNSGTAESGGYTF
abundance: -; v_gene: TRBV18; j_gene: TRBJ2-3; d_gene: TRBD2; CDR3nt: TGTGCCAGCTCACCGACTAGCGGGAGTGCCACAGATACGCAGTATTTT; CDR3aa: CASSPTSGSATDTQYF
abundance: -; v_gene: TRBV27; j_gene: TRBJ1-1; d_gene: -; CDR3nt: TGTGCCAGCAGGAGACAGTCAGCGAACACTGAAGCTTTCTTT; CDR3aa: CASRRQSANTEAFF
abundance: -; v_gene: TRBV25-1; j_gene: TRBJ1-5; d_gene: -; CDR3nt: TGTGCCAGCAGCGCTGAAAATCAGCCCCAGCATTTT; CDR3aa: CASSAENQPQHF
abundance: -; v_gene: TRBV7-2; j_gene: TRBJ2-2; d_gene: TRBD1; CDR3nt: TGTGCCAGCAGCACGGGACAGGGCGGATCCCCCGGGGAGCTGTTTTTT; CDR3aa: CASSTGQGGSPGELFF
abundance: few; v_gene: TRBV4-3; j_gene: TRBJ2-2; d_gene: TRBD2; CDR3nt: TGCGCCAGCAGCCAAGAGCCTGGAGCGGGAGGTGGGGAGCTGTTTTTT; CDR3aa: CASSQEPGAGGGELFF
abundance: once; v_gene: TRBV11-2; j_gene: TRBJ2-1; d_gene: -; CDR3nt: TGTGCCAGCAGCCTGCTGGGAACAGGTTTCCAAGAGACCCAGTTCTTC; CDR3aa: CASSLLGTGFQETQFF
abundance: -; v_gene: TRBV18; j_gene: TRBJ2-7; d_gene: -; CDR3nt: TGTGCCAGCTCACCGACCGGGGGTCTGGACGAGCAGTACTTC; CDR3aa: CASSPTGGLDEQYF
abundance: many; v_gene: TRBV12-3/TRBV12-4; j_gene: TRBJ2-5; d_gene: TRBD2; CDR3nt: TGTGCCAGCAGTTTAGGGGGACTAGCTTCTGAGACCCAGTACTTC; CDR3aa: CASSLGGLASETQYF
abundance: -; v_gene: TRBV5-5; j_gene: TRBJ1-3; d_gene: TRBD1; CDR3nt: TGTGCCAGCAGCTCGACAGGGTCGGGGAACACCATATATTTT; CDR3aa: CASSSTGSGNTIYF
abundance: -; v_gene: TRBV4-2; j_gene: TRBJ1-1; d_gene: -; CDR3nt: TGTGCCAGCAGCCAAGTTCAAGGACGGGAGAGGGGTGTCACTGAAGCTTTCTTT; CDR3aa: CASSQVQGRERGVTEAFF
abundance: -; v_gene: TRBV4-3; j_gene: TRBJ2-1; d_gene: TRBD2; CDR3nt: TGCGCCAGCAGCCAAGATCGGACTAGCGGGAGTAGGACCTACAATGAGCAGTTCTTC; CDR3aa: CASSQDRTSGSRTYNEQFF
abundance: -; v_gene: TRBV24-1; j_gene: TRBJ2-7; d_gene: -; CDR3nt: TGTGCCACCAGTGGGACAAATACCTACGAGCAGTACTTC; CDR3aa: CATSGTNTYEQYF
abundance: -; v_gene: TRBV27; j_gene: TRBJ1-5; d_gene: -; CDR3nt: TGTGCCAGCAGCCCCCGTGTCCTCAATCAGCCCCAGCATTTT; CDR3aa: CASSPRVLNQPQHF
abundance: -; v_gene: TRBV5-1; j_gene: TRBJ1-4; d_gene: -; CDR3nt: TGCGCCAGCAGGACCGAACAGGACGCTCCCAATGAAAAACTGTTTTTT; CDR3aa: CASRTEQDAPNEKLFF
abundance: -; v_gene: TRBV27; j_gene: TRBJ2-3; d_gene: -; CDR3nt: TGTGCCAGCAGTTTATGGGGGATGCGGCCAGATACGCAGTATTTT; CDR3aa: CASSLWGMRPDTQYF
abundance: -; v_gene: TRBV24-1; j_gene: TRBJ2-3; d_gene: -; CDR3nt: TGTGCCACCAGTGACCCCGACAGGACCACAGATACGCAGTATTTT; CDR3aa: CATSDPDRTTDTQYF
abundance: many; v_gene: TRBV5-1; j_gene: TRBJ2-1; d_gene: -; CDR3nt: TGCGCCAGCAGCGGACAGTCGGGTGTCAATGAGCAGTTCTTC; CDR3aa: CASSGQSGVNEQFF
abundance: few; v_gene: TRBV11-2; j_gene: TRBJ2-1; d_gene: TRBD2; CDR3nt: TGTGCCAGCACCCCAATGGGTAGCGGGGGATCTCGGGAGCAGTTCTTC; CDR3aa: CASTPMGSGGSREQFF
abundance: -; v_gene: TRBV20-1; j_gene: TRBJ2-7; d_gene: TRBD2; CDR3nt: TGCAGTGCTAGAGAGGTCGGGCGGGGGCGGGGGGTGTACGAGCAGTACTTC; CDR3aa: CSAREVGRGRGVYEQYF